This T cell receptor (beta chain) was sequenced in a study of CD8 T cells in Susac syndrome. About the research overall: At the time their blood was drawn, patients with Susac syndrome were either therapy-naive, on corticosteroids (with some of them also receiving intravenous immunoglobulin), or on intravenous immunoglobulin alone.

RNA, at roughly 0.5 to 1 ug, was reverse transcribed with random hexamers. immunoSEQ multiplex PCR amplified TCR beta CDR3 across 54 Vbeta, 13 Jbeta. From the immunoSEQ multiplex PCR reads, TCRdb called clonotypes with MiXCR, one entry per CDR3 protein. This table has roughly 200,000 distinct CDR3 sequences, 91% appearing once. Trimming took off 6 bases at V and 4 bases at J, with 13 bases between the two ends. Germline V gene lookup returns CDR1 SNHLY and CDR2 FYNNEI. The CDR3 totals 14 residues. TCR beta sequences were obtained from blood CD8+ and CD4+ T cells. Definite or probable Susac syndrome was diagnosed using recently defined diagnostic criteria.

The rearrangement links TRBV2 to TRBJ2-1, with D possibly TRBD2 on 6 matching bases. The receptor was isolated from a human donor with Susac syndrome. The source material was CD4+ T cells from PBMCs. In DNA form, the CDR3 reads TGTGCCAGCAGGATCGGGGACTTGTACAATGAGCAGTTCTTC. Protein product: CASRIGDLYNEQFF.